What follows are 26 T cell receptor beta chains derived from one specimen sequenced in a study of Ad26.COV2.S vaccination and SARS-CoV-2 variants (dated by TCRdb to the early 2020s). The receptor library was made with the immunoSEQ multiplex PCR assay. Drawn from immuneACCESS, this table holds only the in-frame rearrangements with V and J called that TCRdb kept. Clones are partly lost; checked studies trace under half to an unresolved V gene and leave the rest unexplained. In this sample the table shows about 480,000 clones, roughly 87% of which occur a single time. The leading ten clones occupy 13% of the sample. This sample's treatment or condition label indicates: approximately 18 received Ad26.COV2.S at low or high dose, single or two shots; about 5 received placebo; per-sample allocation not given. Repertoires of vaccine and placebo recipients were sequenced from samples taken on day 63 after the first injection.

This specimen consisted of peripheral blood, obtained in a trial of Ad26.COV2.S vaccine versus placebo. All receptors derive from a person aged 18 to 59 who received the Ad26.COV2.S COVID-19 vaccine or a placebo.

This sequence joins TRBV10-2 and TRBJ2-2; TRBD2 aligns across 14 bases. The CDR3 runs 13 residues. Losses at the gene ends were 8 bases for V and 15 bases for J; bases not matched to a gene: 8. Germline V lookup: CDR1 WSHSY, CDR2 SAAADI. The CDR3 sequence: CASRGLAGEWLFF. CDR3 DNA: TGCGCCAGCCGGGGACTAGCGGGAGAATGGTTGTTTTTT.

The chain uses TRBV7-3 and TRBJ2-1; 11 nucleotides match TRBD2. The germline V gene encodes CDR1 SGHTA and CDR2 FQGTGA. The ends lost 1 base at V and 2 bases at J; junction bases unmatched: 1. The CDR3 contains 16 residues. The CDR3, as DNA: TGTGCCAGCAGCTTAATAGCGGGAGGGGCCTACAATGAGCAGTTCTTC. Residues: CASSLIAGGAYNEQFF. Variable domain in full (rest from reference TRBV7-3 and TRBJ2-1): GAGVSQTPSNKVTEKGKYVELRCDPISGHTALYWYRQSLGQGPEFLIYFQGTGAADDSGLPNDRFFAVRPEGSVSTLKIQRTERGDSAVYLCASSLIAGGAYNEQFFGPGTRLTVL.

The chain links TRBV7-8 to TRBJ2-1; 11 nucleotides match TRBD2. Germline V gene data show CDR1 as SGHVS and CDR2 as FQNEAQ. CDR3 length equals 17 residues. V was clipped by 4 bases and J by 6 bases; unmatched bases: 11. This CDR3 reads CASSSTSRLAGLNEQFF. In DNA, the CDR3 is TGTGCCAGCAGCTCTACATCAAGACTAGCGGGACTCAATGAGCAGTTCTTC.

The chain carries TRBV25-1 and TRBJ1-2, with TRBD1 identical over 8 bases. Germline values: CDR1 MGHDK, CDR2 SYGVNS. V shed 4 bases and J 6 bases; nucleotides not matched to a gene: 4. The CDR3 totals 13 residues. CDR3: CASSGQGRHGYTF. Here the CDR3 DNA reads TGTGCCAGCAGTGGACAGGGGCGGCATGGCTACACCTTC.

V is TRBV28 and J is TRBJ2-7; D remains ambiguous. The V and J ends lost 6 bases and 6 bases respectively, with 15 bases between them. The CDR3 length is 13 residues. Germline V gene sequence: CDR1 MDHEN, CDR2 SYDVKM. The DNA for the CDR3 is TGTGCCAGCAGCCGAAGAGGAGTCGGCGAGCAGTACTTC. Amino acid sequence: CASSRRGVGEQYF.

CDR3 bases: TGTGCCACCAGCAGAGTGGGGGGCGGATACGAGCAGTACTTC. Translating it yields CATSRVGGGYEQYF. The chain has TRBV15 and TRBJ2-7; D is perhaps TRBD1 or TRBD2 (6 bases each). The CDR3 is made up of 14 amino acids. Trimming removed 1 base at V and 4 bases at J, with 11 bases between. Germline-derived CDR1 and CDR2 are LNHNV and YYDKDF (reference sequence).

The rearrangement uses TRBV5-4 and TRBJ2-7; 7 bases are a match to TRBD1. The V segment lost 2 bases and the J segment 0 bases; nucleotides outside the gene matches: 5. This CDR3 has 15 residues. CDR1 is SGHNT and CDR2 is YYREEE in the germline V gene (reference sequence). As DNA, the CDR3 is TGTGCCAGCAGCTTCGGGACAGCAAGCTCCTACGAGCAGTACTTC. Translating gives CASSFGTASSYEQYF.

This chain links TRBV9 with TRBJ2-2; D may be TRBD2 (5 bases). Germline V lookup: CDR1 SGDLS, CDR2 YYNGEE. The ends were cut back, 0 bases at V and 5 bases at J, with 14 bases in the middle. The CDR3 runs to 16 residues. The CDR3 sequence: CASSVGVGVSTGELFF. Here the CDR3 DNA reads TGTGCCAGCAGCGTAGGGGTGGGAGTTTCGACCGGGGAGCTGTTTTTT.

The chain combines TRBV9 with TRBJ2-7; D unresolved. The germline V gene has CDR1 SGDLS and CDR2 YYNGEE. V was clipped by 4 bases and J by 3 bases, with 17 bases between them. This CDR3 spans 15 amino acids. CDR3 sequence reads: CASSSGSEPNYEQYF. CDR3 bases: TGTGCCAGCAGCTCAGGAAGCGAACCAAACTACGAGCAGTACTTC.

The CDR3 here is CASSHPSLGPLAQYF. CDR3 coding DNA: TGTGCCAGCAGCCATCCTTCACTGGGTCCGCTGGCGCAGTATTTT. V is TRBV14 and J is TRBJ2-3; D unclear. Looked up from germline, CDR1 is SGHDN and CDR2 is FVKESK. This CDR3 comprises 15 residues. V lost 3 bases to trimming and J lost 10 bases, with 20 bases between them.

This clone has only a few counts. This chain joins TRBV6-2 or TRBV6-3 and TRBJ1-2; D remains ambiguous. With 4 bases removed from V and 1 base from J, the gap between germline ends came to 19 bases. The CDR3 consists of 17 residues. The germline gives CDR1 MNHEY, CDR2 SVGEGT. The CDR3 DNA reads TGTGCCAGCAGTTTTTCGCCGGAGGAGGCCCTTAACTATGGCTACACCTTC. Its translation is CASSFSPEEALNYGYTF.

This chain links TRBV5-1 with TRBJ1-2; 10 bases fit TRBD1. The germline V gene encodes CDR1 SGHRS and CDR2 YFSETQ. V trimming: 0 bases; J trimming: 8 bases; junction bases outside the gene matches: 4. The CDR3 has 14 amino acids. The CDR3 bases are TGCGCCAGCAGCTTGGACCGGGACAGGGGCGGCTACACCTTC. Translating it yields CASSLDRDRGGYTF. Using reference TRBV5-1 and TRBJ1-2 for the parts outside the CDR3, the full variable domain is KAGVTQTPRYLIKTRGQQVTLSCSPISGHRSVSWYQQTPGQGLQFLFEYFSETQRNKGNFPGRFSGRQFSNSRSEMNVSTLELGDSALYLCASSLDRDRGGYTFGSGTRLTVV.

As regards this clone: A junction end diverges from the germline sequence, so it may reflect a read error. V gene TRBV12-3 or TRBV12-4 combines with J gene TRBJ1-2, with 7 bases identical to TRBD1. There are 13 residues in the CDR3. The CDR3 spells CASSPTGTAIHLF. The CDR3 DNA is TGTGCCAGCAGTCCTACCGGGACAGCTATCCATCTGTTC.

The CDR3: CASSPGQGDEKLFF. The CDR3 coding sequence is TGCGCCAGCAGCCCGGGACAGGGAGATGAAAAACTGTTTTTT. The chain carries TRBV5-1 and TRBJ1-4; TRBD1 matches 9 bases. V shed 4 bases and J 6 bases; nucleotides not matched to a gene: 4. The CDR3 has 14 residues. The V gene's germline CDR1 is SGHRS and CDR2 YFSETQ.

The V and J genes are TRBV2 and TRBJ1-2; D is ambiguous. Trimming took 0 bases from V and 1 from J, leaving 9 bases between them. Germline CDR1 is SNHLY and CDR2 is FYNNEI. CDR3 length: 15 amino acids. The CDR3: CASSEALAFNYGYTF. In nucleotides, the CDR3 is TGTGCCAGCAGTGAAGCGCTGGCCTTTAACTATGGCTACACCTTC.

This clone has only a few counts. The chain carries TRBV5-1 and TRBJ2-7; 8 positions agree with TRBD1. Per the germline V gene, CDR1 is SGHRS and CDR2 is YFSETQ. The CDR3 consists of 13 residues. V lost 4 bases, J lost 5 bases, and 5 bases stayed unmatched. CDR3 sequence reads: CASSPTGVHEQYF. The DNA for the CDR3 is TGCGCCAGCAGCCCGACAGGGGTCCACGAGCAGTACTTC. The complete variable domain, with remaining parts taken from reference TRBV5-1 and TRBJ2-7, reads KAGVTQTPRYLIKTRGQQVTLSCSPISGHRSVSWYQQTPGQGLQFLFEYFSETQRNKGNFPGRFSGRQFSNSRSEMNVSTLELGDSALYLCASSPTGVHEQYFGPGTRLTVT.

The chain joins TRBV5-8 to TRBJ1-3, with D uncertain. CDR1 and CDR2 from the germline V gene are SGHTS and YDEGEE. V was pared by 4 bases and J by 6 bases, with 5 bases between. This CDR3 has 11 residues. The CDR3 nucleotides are TGTGCCAGCAGCCAGATAAACACCATATATTTT. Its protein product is CASSQINTIYF.

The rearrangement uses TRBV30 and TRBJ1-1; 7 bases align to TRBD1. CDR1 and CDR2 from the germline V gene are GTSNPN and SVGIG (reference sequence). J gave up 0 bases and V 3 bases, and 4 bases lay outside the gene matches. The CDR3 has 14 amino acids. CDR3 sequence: CAWRATGLNTEAFF. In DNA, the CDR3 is TGTGCCTGGAGGGCGACAGGGCTGAACACTGAAGCTTTCTTT.

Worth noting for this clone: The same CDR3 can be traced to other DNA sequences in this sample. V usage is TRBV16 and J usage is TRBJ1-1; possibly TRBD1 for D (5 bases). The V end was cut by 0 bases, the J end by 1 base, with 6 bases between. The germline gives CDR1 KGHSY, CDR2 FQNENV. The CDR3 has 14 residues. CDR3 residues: CASSQSRGNTEAFF. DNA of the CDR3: TGTGCCAGCAGCCAATCAAGGGGGAACACTGAAGCTTTCTTT. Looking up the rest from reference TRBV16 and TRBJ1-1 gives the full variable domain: GEEVAQTPKHLVRGEGQKAKLYCAPIKGHSYVFWYQQVLKNEFKFLISFQNENVFDETGMPKERFSAKCLPNSPCSLEIQATKLEDSAVYFCASSQSRGNTEAFFGQGTRLTVV.

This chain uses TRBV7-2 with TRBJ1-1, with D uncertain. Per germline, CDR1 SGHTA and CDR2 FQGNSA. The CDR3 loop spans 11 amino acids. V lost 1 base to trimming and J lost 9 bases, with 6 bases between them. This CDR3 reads CASSLGIQAFF. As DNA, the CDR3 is TGTGCCAGCAGCTTAGGGATTCAAGCTTTCTTT.

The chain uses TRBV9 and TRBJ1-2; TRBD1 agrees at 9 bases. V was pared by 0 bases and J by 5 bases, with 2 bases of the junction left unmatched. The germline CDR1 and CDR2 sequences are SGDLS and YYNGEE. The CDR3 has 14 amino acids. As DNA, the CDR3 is TGTGCCAGCAGCGTAGGGGGACAGGGTTATGGCTACACCTTC. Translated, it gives CASSVGGQGYGYTF. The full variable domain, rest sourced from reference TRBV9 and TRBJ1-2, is DSGVTQTPKHLITATGQRVTLRCSPRSGDLSVYWYQQSLDQGLQFLIQYYNGEERAKGNILERFSAQQFPDLHSELNLSSLELGDSALYFCASSVGGQGYGYTFGSGTRLTVV.

This CDR3 reads CASSFVGAGAVEQFF. CDR3 in DNA: TGTGCCAGCAGCTTTGTCGGGGCCGGGGCGGTTGAGCAGTTCTTC. The chain recombines TRBV5-6 with TRBJ2-1, with D possibly called TRBD1 or TRBD2 (5 bases each). CDR3 length equals 15 residues. The germline V and J ends were trimmed by 2 bases and 9 bases, with 18 bases remaining between them. Germline CDR1 SGHDT, CDR2 YYEEEE.

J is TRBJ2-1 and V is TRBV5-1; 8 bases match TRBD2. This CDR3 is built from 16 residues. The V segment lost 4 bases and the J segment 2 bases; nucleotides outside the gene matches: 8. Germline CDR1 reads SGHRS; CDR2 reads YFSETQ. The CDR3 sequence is CASSPLAGLTYNEQFF. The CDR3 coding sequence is TGCGCCAGCAGCCCCTTAGCGGGGTTAACCTACAATGAGCAGTTCTTC.

The CDR3 loop is CASSLGGEQYF. The CDR3 DNA is TGTGCCAGCAGCCTAGGGGGCGAGCAGTACTTC. This chain connects TRBV27 to TRBJ2-7, with D perhaps matching TRBD1 (6 bases). The CDR3 extends over 11 amino acids. Deletions cut 6 bases from V and 6 bases from J, with 9 bases between. Looked up from germline, CDR1 is MNHEY and CDR2 is SMNVEV (reference sequence).

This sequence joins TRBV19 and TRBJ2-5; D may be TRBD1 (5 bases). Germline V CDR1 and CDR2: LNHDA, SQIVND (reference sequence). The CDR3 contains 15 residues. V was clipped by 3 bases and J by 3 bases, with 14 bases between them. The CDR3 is CASSILGSREETQYF. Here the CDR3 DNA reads TGTGCCAGTAGTATCCTCGGTAGCAGGGAAGAGACCCAGTACTTC.

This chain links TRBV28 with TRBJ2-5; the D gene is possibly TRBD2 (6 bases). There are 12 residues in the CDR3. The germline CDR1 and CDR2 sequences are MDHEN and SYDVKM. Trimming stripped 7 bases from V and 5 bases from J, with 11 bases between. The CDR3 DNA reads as TGTGCCAGCACTGGGGGACTCGAGACCCAGTACTTC. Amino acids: CASTGGLETQYF.